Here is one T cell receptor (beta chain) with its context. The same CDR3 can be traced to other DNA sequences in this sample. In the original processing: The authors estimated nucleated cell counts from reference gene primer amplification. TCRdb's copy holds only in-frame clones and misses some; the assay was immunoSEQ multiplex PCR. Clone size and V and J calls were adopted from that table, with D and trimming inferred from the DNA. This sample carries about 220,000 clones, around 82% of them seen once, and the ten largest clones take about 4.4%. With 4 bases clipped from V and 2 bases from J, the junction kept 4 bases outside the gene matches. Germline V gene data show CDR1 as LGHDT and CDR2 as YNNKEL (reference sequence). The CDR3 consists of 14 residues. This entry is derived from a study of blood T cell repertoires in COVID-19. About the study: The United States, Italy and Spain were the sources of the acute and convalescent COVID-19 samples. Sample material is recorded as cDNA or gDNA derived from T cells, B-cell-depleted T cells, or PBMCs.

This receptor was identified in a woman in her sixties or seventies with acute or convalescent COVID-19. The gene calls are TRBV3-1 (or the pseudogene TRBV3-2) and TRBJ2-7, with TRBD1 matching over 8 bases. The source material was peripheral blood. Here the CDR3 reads CASSLGQGPYEQYF. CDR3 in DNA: TGTGCCAGCAGCCTCGGACAGGGCCCCTACGAGCAGTACTTC.